This T cell receptor beta chain stems from a study of T cell responses to AZD1222 COVID-19 vaccine. General study findings and limits: There were vaccine-associated CD4 TCRs across spike, dominant at 160-218 and 743-854. White British donors predominated, females outnumbered males, and clonal diversity was possibly underestimated. Repertoires in all cases were sampled only once the peak T cell response had passed.

This table comes from immunoSEQ multiplex PCR, and its TCRdb copy is limited to in-frame clones, with some not included. The sample gives more than 85,000 clones, 88% of which show up once; less than 20% is in the top ten. Turning to this clone: Its antigen remains unidentified.

The CDR3 spans 15 residues. The V gene lost 5 bases and the J gene lost 9 bases, with 20 bases spanning the gap. Germline V gene data show CDR1 as MDHEN and CDR2 as SYDVKM. V is TRBV28 and J is TRBJ1-3, with D perhaps matching TRBD1 (6 bases). Material: peripheral blood, obtained on day 0 of AZD1222 vaccination. The TCR was taken from an adult in good health. CDR3 protein: CASSPPLGTRGTIYF. CDR3 bases: TGTGCCAGCAGTCCACCTTTGGGGACACGGGGCACCATATATTTT.